A selection of T cell receptor beta chains follows, all from one sample in a study of CD8 T cells in ankylosing spondylitis. TCRdb used MiXCR to reprocess the 5' RACE reads, holding one entry per CDR3 protein. The sample holds hundreds of thousands of distinct CDR3 sequences, about 12% seen once. Sequencing was performed on blood, either unsorted or a sorted T cell fraction (not recorded which). Receptor source: a male donor with ankylosing spondylitis. Each CDR3 is given without its conserved first and last residue. A D gene is named only where the DNA matches it firmly.

TRBV5-6,-,TRBJ1-1,ASSLAGARLNTEAF
TRBV5-1,-,TRBJ2-7,ASSSRQDLVREQY
TRBV7-7,-,TRBJ1-3,ASSQNSGNTIY
TRBV5-1,TRBD1,TRBJ2-1,ASSLVRGSSYNEQF
TRBV20-1,-,TRBJ2-5,SAGALLTETQY
TRBV4-3,-,TRBJ2-3,ASSQGSQGERGTDTQY
TRBV20-1,-,TRBJ2-3,SAWDSLVDTQY
TRBV20-1,-,TRBJ2-7,SARRGTGTMGGYEQY
TRBV6-1,-,TRBJ1-1,ASSHFGGFTGTEAF
TRBV28,-,TRBJ2-1,ASRGWGDRSYNEQF
TRBV5-1,TRBD1,TRBJ1-1,ASSTMDRGPAF
TRBV11-3,TRBD2,TRBJ2-1,ASSLGGGRSYNEQF
TRBV4-3,-,TRBJ2-2,ASSQFGGANTGELF
TRBV2,-,TRBJ2-1,ASSDYEQF
TRBV4-1,-,TRBJ1-4,ASSHSPSPNEKLF
TRBV12-3/TRBV12-4,-,TRBJ2-3,ASNLGPGRTDTQY
TRBV7-2,-,TRBJ1-6,ASSLDPSKSPLH
TRBV2,TRBD1,TRBJ1-2,ASTPGQGRDYGYT
TRBV4-3,-,TRBJ1-1,ASSQVPQGTAEAF
TRBV20-1,-,TRBJ1-1,SARGEGWNTEAF
TRBV4-3,-,TRBJ2-2,ASSQGAQNTGELF
TRBV12-3/TRBV12-4,-,TRBJ1-1,ASSSGGMNTEAF
TRBV29-1,-,TRBJ1-3,SVSTQSGNTIY
TRBV12-3/TRBV12-4,TRBD1,TRBJ1-1,ASRTGDRGKTEAF
TRBV20-1,TRBD2,TRBJ2-1,SARFASGSSYNEQF
TRBV5-1,-,TRBJ1-3,ASSTEADSGNTIY
TRBV18,-,TRBJ2-5,ASSPTGQETQY
TRBV24-1,TRBD2,TRBJ2-1,ATSDWRRQRGMSEQF
TRBV18,-,TRBJ2-2,ASSPRPADTGELF
TRBV20-1,-,TRBJ2-7,SAKGLGDTYEQY
TRBV20-1,-,TRBJ1-1,SARTARLMNTEAF
TRBV4-3,-,TRBJ1-1,ASSRQTALEGTEAF
TRBV5-1,TRBD1,TRBJ2-3,ASSFNRQGADTQY
TRBV20-1,TRBD1,TRBJ1-5,SAGDSRPDSNQPQH
TRBV29-1,-,TRBJ2-1,SVEGLVGVNEQF
TRBV20-1,-,TRBJ2-7,SATVADYEQY
TRBV28,TRBD1,TRBJ2-7,ASSLSSRDRKRQY
TRBV14,TRBD1,TRBJ2-1,ASSRYRGSYNEQF
TRBV5-1,-,TRBJ2-3,ASSSWDASTDTQY
TRBV20-1,-,TRBJ2-3,SASTDPQGSSTDTQY
TRBV20-1,-,TRBJ1-5,SASVEGGQPQH
TRBV5-6,TRBD1,TRBJ1-5,ASSLWDRGRGQPQH
TRBV4-2,-,TRBJ1-1,ASSQDFRNTGKAF
TRBV28,-,TRBJ2-5,ASARETQY
TRBV20-1,-,TRBJ1-5,SARDRRGDQSNQPQH
TRBV3-1,-,TRBJ1-1,ASSQALRGPNTEAF
TRBV7-2,-,TRBJ1-3,ASSLDSTSGNTIY
TRBV6-2/TRBV6-3,-,TRBJ2-2,ASRGDLLTGELF
TRBV7-2,-,TRBJ1-2,ASRQSPVGYT